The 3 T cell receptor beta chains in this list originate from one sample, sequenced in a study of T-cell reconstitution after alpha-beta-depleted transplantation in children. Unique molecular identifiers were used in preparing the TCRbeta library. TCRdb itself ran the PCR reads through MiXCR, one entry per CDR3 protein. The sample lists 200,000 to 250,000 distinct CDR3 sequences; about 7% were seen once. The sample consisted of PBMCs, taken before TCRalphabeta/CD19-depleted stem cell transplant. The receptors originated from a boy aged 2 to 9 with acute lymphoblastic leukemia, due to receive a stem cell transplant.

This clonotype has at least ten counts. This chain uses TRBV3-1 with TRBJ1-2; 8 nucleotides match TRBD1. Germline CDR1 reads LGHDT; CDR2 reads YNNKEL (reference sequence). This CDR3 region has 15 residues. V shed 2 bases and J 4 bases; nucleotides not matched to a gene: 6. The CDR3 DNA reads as TGTGCCAGCAGCCAATCGGATACAGGGGGCTATGGCTACACCTTC. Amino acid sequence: CASSQSDTGGYGYTF. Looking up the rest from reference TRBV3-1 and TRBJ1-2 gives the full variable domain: DTAVSQTPKYLVTQMGNDKSIKCEQNLGHDTMYWYKQDSKKFLKIMFSYNNKELIINETVPNRFSPKSPDKAHLNLHINSLELGDSAVYFCASSQSDTGGYGYTFGSGTRLTVV.

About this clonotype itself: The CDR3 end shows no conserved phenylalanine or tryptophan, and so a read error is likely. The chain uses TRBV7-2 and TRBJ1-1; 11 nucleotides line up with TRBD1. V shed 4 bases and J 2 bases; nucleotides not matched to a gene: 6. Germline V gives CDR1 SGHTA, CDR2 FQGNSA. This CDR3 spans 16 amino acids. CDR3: CASSWGQGGLNTEAFY. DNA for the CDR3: TGTGCCAGCAGCTGGGGACAGGGGGGTCTTAACACTGAAGCTTTCTAT.

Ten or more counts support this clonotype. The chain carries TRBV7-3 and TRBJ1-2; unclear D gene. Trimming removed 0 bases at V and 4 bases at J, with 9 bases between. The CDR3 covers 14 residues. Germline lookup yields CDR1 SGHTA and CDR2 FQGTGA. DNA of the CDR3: TGTGCCAGCAGCTTAACTCCTTCCAGCTATGGCTACACCTTC. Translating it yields CASSLTPSSYGYTF.